The 26 T cell receptor beta chains below all came from one sample that was sequenced in a study of Ad26.COV2.S vaccination and SARS-CoV-2 variants. The treatment here: over 15 received Ad26.COV2.S at low or high dose, single or two shots; about five received placebo; per-sample allocation not given. All samples were drawn on day 63, counting from the first vaccine or placebo injection. TCRdb's copy holds only in-frame clones and misses some; the assay was immunoSEQ multiplex PCR. The table shows about 680,000 clones, with more than 70% occurring only once. This material consisted of peripheral blood, taken in a trial of Ad26.COV2.S vaccine versus placebo. Receptors originate from a person aged 18 to 65 who received the Ad26.COV2.S COVID-19 vaccine or a placebo.

V usage is TRBV24-1 and J usage is TRBJ2-3, with TRBD2 as a possible D gene (5 bases). V lost 2 bases to trimming and J lost 4 bases, with 9 bases between them. Germline V gene data show CDR1 as KGHDR and CDR2 as SFDVKD. This CDR3 region has 14 residues. The CDR3 sequence: CATSDSRVADTQYF. CDR3 DNA: TGTGCCACCAGTGATTCGAGGGTTGCAGATACGCAGTATTTT.

The rearrangement uses TRBV4-3 and TRBJ2-5; D unclear. The V end was cut by 1 base, the J end by 1 base, with 7 bases between. Germline V lookup: CDR1 LGHNA, CDR2 YSLEER. The CDR3 consists of 14 residues. The CDR3 reads CASSQAAGQETQYF. CDR3 DNA: TGCGCCAGCAGCCAAGCCGCAGGCCAAGAGACCCAGTACTTC.

J is TRBJ2-2 and V is TRBV11-3, with 9 positions matching TRBD1. Germline CDR1 SGHNT, CDR2 YENEEA. The CDR3 length is 17 residues. Germline trimming cut 0 bases from V and 4 bases from J; bases unmatched to any gene: 6. The CDR3 reads CASSLEDRGSGTGELFF. The CDR3 region has the DNA TGTGCCAGCAGCTTAGAGGACAGGGGATCGGGCACCGGGGAGCTGTTTTTT.

CDR3 protein: CASSSRGPGYTF. In nucleotides, the CDR3 is TGTGCCAGCAGTTCCAGGGGTCCCGGCTACACCTTC. The V and J genes are TRBV6-5 and TRBJ1-2; D perhaps matches TRBD1 (6 bases). CDR1 is MNHEY and CDR2 is SVGAGI in the germline V gene. The V end lost 4 bases, the J end lost 8 bases, and 11 bases lay between the germline ends. CDR3 length: 12 residues.

This chain links TRBV30 with TRBJ2-7; 10 bases align to TRBD2. There are 18 residues in the CDR3. V trimming: 0 bases; J trimming: 2 bases; junction bases outside the gene matches: 13. Germline V gene data show CDR1 as GTSNPN and CDR2 as SVGIG (reference sequence). For the CDR3, the DNA is TGTGCCTGGAGTGTAAGGGCCCGAGCGGGGGGGGAAGCCTACGAGCAGTACTTC. It yields the protein CAWSVRARAGGEAYEQYF.

V is TRBV2 and J is TRBJ2-5; 9 bases match TRBD1. Germline assignment: CDR1 SNHLY and CDR2 FYNNEI. The CDR3 covers 14 residues. With 0 bases clipped from V and 6 bases from J, the junction kept 2 bases outside the gene matches. The CDR3 DNA follows: TGTGCCAGCAGTGAAGCACAGGGGGCTAAGACCCAGTACTTC. This encodes CASSEAQGAKTQYF.

CDR3 nucleotide sequence: TGTGCCATCAGTGCCACAGGGATGGAGACCCAGTACTTC. Translation: CAISATGMETQYF. The V and J genes are TRBV10-3 and TRBJ2-5; tentative D call: TRBD1 (6 bases). CDR3 length: 13 amino acids. V was trimmed by 4 bases and J by 5 bases, leaving 11 bases between them. Germline CDR1 is ENHRY and CDR2 is SYGVKD.

The V gene is TRBV18, the J gene TRBJ1-5, with a tentative D call TRBD1 (6 bases). The germline CDR1 and CDR2 sequences are KGHSH and LQKENI. V was trimmed by 6 bases and J by 12 bases, leaving 18 bases between them. The CDR3 is made up of 13 amino acids. The CDR3 DNA follows: TGTGCCAGCTCCTCGGACAGAACGAACTTCCAGCATTTT. Amino acid sequence: CASSSDRTNFQHF.

This sequence joins TRBV9 and TRBJ1-1; D unresolved. Germline values: CDR1 SGDLS, CDR2 YYNGEE. The length of the CDR3 is 13 residues. Trimming took 4 bases from V and 1 from J, leaving 8 bases between them. The CDR3 region is CASSRMGNTEAFF. CDR3 bases: TGTGCCAGCAGCAGAATGGGGAACACTGAAGCTTTCTTT. The full variable domain, completed using reference TRBV9 and TRBJ1-1, is DSGVTQTPKHLITATGQRVTLRCSPRSGDLSVYWYQQSLDQGLQFLIQYYNGEERAKGNILERFSAQQFPDLHSELNLSSLELGDSALYFCASSRMGNTEAFFGQGTRLTVV.

This clone was seen more than once but under ten times. The V gene is TRBV5-1, the J gene TRBJ2-1; TRBD2 is a possible D gene (5 bases). This CDR3 has 15 amino acids. The V end was cut by 1 base, the J end by 7 bases, with 15 bases between. Germline assignment: CDR1 SGHRS and CDR2 YFSETQ. CDR3 nucleotide sequence: TGCGCCAGCAGCTTGCCTGAGGGTTCGGGGAATGAGCAGTTCTTC. This translates into CASSLPEGSGNEQFF.

The J gene is TRBJ1-6, the V gene TRBV3-1 (or the pseudogene TRBV3-2); D remains ambiguous. This CDR3 contains 16 residues. Trimming left V 5 bases short and J 0 bases short, with 11 bases between. The germline gives CDR1 LGHDT, CDR2 YNNKEL (reference sequence). This chain's CDR3 is CASSYSTFSYNSPLHF. CDR3 coding DNA: TGTGCCAGCAGCTACTCGACGTTCTCCTATAATTCACCCCTCCACTTT.

The chain carries TRBV15 and TRBJ1-5; possible D gene TRBD1, 5 bases. The CDR3 totals 15 residues. From germline, CDR1 is LNHNV and CDR2 YYDKDF (reference sequence). V was cut by 0 bases and J by 7 bases, with 13 bases left in between. The CDR3: CATSRERGRGQPQHF. CDR3 nucleotides: TGTGCCACCAGCAGAGAACGGGGGAGAGGCCAGCCCCAGCATTTT.

This rearrangement joins TRBV6-5 to TRBJ2-5, with D perhaps matching TRBD1 (5 bases). The germline CDR1 and CDR2 sequences are MNHEY and SVGAGI. This CDR3 region has 13 residues. V dropped 2 bases and J dropped 5 bases, with 9 bases sitting between them. CDR3 residues: CASSYGQGETQYF. CDR3 DNA: TGTGCCAGCAGTTACGGGCAGGGTGAGACCCAGTACTTC.

The chain links TRBV3-1 (or the pseudogene TRBV3-2) to TRBJ2-2; a possible D gene is TRBD1 (5 bases). V was clipped by 4 bases and J by 9 bases, with 18 bases between them. CDR1 is LGHDT, CDR2 YNNKEL, per germline (reference sequence). The CDR3 runs to 15 residues. The chain's CDR3 is CASSPSRTNQWELFF. The DNA for the CDR3 is TGTGCCAGCAGCCCAAGCAGGACAAATCAATGGGAGCTGTTTTTT.

The V and J genes are TRBV4-2 and TRBJ2-7; D remains ambiguous. This CDR3 is built from 15 residues. V dropped 4 bases and J dropped 3 bases, with 16 bases sitting between them. Germline V lookup: CDR1 LGHNA, CDR2 YNFKEQ. This CDR3 reads CASSLGDGQDYEQYF. DNA of the CDR3: TGTGCCAGCAGCCTAGGTGATGGTCAGGACTACGAGCAGTACTTC.

The rearrangement links TRBV11-2 to TRBJ2-3, with D maybe TRBD2 (6 bases). The CDR3 length is 12 residues. V was cut by 1 base and J by 9 bases, with 8 bases left in between. The germline CDR1 and CDR2 sequences are SGHAT and FQNNGV. The CDR3 bases are TGTGCCAGCAGCTTAGGGGGGGTAACGCAGTATTTT. It encodes CASSLGGVTQYF.

The V and J genes are TRBV28 and TRBJ1-2; D is unclear. Trimming took off 3 bases at V and 5 bases at J, with 13 bases between the two ends. The CDR3 contains 14 residues. Germline CDR1 and CDR2: MDHEN and SYDVKM. The CDR3 DNA sequence: TGTGCCAGCAGTTTGGGAGGGAATGGGTATGGCTACACCTTC. Encoded protein: CASSLGGNGYGYTF.

This clone was seen more than once but under ten times. The V and J genes are TRBV24-1 and TRBJ1-2; D is perhaps TRBD1 (6 bases). Germline assignment: CDR1 KGHDR and CDR2 SFDVKD. V lost 7 bases to trimming and J lost 4 bases, with 12 bases between them. CDR3 size: 13 residues. The CDR3 DNA follows: TGTGCCACCAGGCTGGACAGTGGCTATGGCTACACCTTC. Protein sequence: CATRLDSGYGYTF.

The chain carries TRBV28 and TRBJ2-7; the D call may be TRBD1 or TRBD2 (5 bases each). CDR3 length equals 14 residues. The germline V gene has CDR1 MDHEN and CDR2 SYDVKM. Trimming removed 3 bases at V and 7 bases at J, with 16 bases between. The CDR3 region has the DNA TGTGCCAGCAGTTTTCAGGCAGGGACCAGAGAGCAGTACTTC. Encoded protein: CASSFQAGTREQYF. The full variable domain, with the rest looked up from reference TRBV28 and TRBJ2-7, is DVKVTQSSRYLVKRTGEKVFLECVQDMDHENMFWYRQDPGLGLRLIYFSYDVKMKEKGDIPEGYSVSREKKERFSLILESASTNQTSMYLCASSFQAGTREQYFGPGTRLTVT.

V gene TRBV27 combines with J gene TRBJ2-1; 8 bases agree with TRBD1. The germline gives CDR1 MNHEY, CDR2 SMNVEV (reference sequence). V gave up 8 bases and J gave up 8 bases; unmatched junction bases: 14. This CDR3 region has 15 residues. The CDR3 here is CASLRRTGSQDEQFF. As DNA, the CDR3 is TGTGCCAGCTTAAGGAGGACAGGGTCTCAGGATGAGCAGTTCTTC.

The chain employs TRBV4-2 and TRBJ2-7; 9 bases agree with TRBD2. This CDR3 has 19 amino acids. The V and J ends lost 3 bases and 3 bases, in that order; junction bases with no gene match: 18. The V gene's germline CDR1 is LGHNA and CDR2 YNFKEQ. The CDR3 protein is CASSQDAGGAHRLNYEQYF. For the CDR3, the DNA is TGTGCCAGCAGCCAGGATGCGGGGGGGGCCCACAGATTAAACTACGAGCAGTACTTC.

This clone showed up just once. The chain links TRBV30 to TRBJ1-1; D not certain. The germline V and J ends were trimmed by 2 bases and 10 bases, with 14 bases remaining between them. Germline assignment: CDR1 GTSNPN and CDR2 SVGIG (reference sequence). The CDR3 is 12 residues long. The CDR3 loop reads CAWSPFSEGAFF. CDR3 DNA sequence: TGTGCCTGGAGTCCCTTCTCGGAGGGAGCTTTCTTT.

V and J are TRBV6-2 or TRBV6-3 and TRBJ2-1; 11 bases line up with TRBD2. The trim removed 2 bases at V and 7 bases at J, leaving 10 bases unmatched. This CDR3 has 17 amino acids. The germline V gene encodes CDR1 MNHEY and CDR2 SVGEGT. This CDR3 reads CASSYGKTSGGGNEQFF. The CDR3 DNA sequence: TGTGCCAGCAGTTACGGGAAAACTAGCGGGGGAGGTAATGAGCAGTTCTTC.

This clone has only a few counts. J is TRBJ1-5 and V is TRBV10-2, with 8 bases aligning to TRBD1. This CDR3 has 15 amino acids. Germline CDR1 reads WSHSY; CDR2 reads SAAADI. V lost 6 bases to trimming and J lost 10 bases; unmatched junction nucleotides: 14. The DNA for the CDR3 is TGCGCCAGCAGCGAGACCGGGACAGGACTCAAACCCCAGCATTTT. Its translation is CASSETGTGLKPQHF.

The chain is built from TRBV27 and TRBJ2-1; 7 nucleotides align to TRBD2. This CDR3 is 16 amino acids long. With V trimmed by 5 bases and J by 4 bases, 11 bases remained unmatched. CDR1 MNHEY and CDR2 SMNVEV come from the germline V gene (reference sequence). The CDR3 nucleotides read TGTGCCAGCAGTCCCCTGAGCGGGGTAACATACAATGAGCAGTTCTTC. This gives the protein CASSPLSGVTYNEQFF.

The chain couples TRBV7-2 to TRBJ1-4; D might be TRBD1 (6 bases). This CDR3 contains 15 residues. Germline values: CDR1 SGHTA, CDR2 FQGNSA. V was clipped by 6 bases and J by 7 bases, with 18 bases between them. The CDR3, as DNA: TGTGCCAGCAGTTCACCGGGACACCCTTTTGAAAAACTGTTTTTT. This gives the protein CASSSPGHPFEKLFF.